This entry lists 14 T cell receptor beta chains sequenced from one sample in a study of human T cells and chemical hapten exposure. TCRdb re-called the RACE reads through MiXCR, storing one row per CDR3 protein. The sample lists some 110,000 distinct CDR3 sequences, less than 15% occurring once. Indicated time point: pre-sensitization, week 0. Treatment meaning: therapeutic diphenylcyclopropenone sensitization with weekly scalp DPC. Specimen: whole blood, collected in connection with sensitization to the hapten diphenylcyclopropenone (DPC). These receptors came from a woman between 45 and 65 years old with alopecia areata. Some clones in this sample may be carry-over from other donors' samples.

This clonotype was counted only a few times. The V and J genes are TRBV12-3 or TRBV12-4 and TRBJ2-2, with D maybe TRBD2 (6 bases). The CDR3 spans 14 residues. V gave up 6 bases and J gave up 5 bases, with 13 bases separating them. The CDR3 DNA sequence: TGTGCCAGCAGGCCACCCCTAGCGACCGGGGAGCTGTTTTTT. It encodes CASRPPLATGELFF.

This clonotype was detected only a few times. This chain links TRBV7-6 with TRBJ2-1, with D tentatively TRBD2 (7 bases). Germline V gene data show CDR1 as SGHVS and CDR2 as FNYEAQ. V lost 3 bases and J 7 bases, leaving 16 bases between the germline ends. CDR3 length: 15 amino acids. For the CDR3, the DNA is TGTGCCAGCAGCTTCGTGGGGGGGGCTGTAAATGAGCAGTTCTTC. It translates to CASSFVGGAVNEQFF.

J is TRBJ2-7 and V is TRBV27; D gene uncertain. V lost 5 bases and J lost 6, with 8 bases in between. CDR1 is MNHEY and CDR2 is SMNVEV in the germline V gene (reference sequence). CDR3 length: 11 amino acids. The CDR3 nucleotides are TGTGCCAGCAGTGACACTTCCGAGCAGTACTTC. Amino acid sequence: CASSDTSEQYF.

The V and J genes are TRBV5-1 and TRBJ1-1, with D possibly TRBD1 on 6 matching bases. Trimming took off 2 bases at V and 3 bases at J, with 8 bases between the two ends. The CDR3 contains 13 residues. Germline V gene data show CDR1 as SGHRS and CDR2 as YFSETQ. The CDR3 sequence: CASSFKGDTEAFF. The CDR3 bases are TGCGCCAGCAGCTTCAAGGGGGACACTGAAGCTTTCTTT.

This clonotype was seen more than once but under ten times. The CDR3 region has the DNA TGTGCCAGCTCCGGGGATGGCGCTCGGGGACTGAATGGCTACACCTTC. It yields the protein CASSGDGARGLNGYTF. The chain links TRBV12-3 or TRBV12-4 to TRBJ1-2, with D perhaps matching TRBD1 (5 bases). The V and J ends lost 8 bases and 6 bases respectively, with 25 bases between them. The CDR3 totals 16 residues.

The chain links TRBV6-6 to TRBJ2-5, with D unresolved. This CDR3 region has 13 residues. Trimming left V 3 bases short and J 1 base short, with 6 bases between. Germline V gene data show CDR1 as MNHNY and CDR2 as SVGAGI (reference sequence). CDR3 residues: CASSYDAQETQYF. CDR3 nucleotides: TGTGCCAGCAGTTATGACGCCCAAGAGACCCAGTACTTC.

The chain recombines TRBV28 with TRBJ2-2, with TRBD2 matching 7 bases. CDR1 and CDR2 (germline): MDHEN, SYDVKM. Trimming took 5 bases from V and 1 from J; bases not matched to a gene: 7. CDR3 length equals 16 residues. This chain's CDR3 is CASSTATSKNTGELFF. The CDR3 DNA reads TGTGCCAGCAGTACGGCGACTAGCAAGAACACCGGGGAGCTGTTTTTT. Full variable domain (rest looked up from reference TRBV28 and TRBJ2-2): DVKVTQSSRYLVKRTGEKVFLECVQDMDHENMFWYRQDPGLGLRLIYFSYDVKMKEKGDIPEGYSVSREKKERFSLILESASTNQTSMYLCASSTATSKNTGELFFGEGSRLTVL.

This clonotype was observed at least ten times. This CDR3 reads CASRRTGLETQYF. The CDR3 DNA sequence: TGTGCCAGCAGGAGGACAGGGCTGGAGACCCAGTACTTC. The chain is built from TRBV12-3 or TRBV12-4 and TRBJ2-5; 8 positions match TRBD1. V was clipped by 6 bases and J by 5 bases; unmatched bases: 5. The CDR3 consists of 13 residues.

This clonotype was recorded a few times. The chain employs TRBV5-4 and TRBJ2-3, with D maybe TRBD1 (6 bases). This CDR3 comprises 15 residues. Trimming took 4 bases from V and 5 from J, leaving 17 bases between them. Germline-derived CDR1 and CDR2 are SGHNT and YYREEE (reference sequence). CDR3 in DNA: TGTGCCAGCAGCCCCAGGGGCGGCCTCAGAGATACGCAGTATTTT. It specifies CASSPRGGLRDTQYF.

In its sample, this clonotype was seen many times. The rearrangement uses TRBV7-9 and TRBJ2-2; the match to TRBD1 covers 8 bases. This CDR3 comprises 16 residues. Trimming at V came to 3 bases and at J to 2 bases, leaving 5 bases not matched to a gene. The germline V gene encodes CDR1 SEHNR and CDR2 FQNEAQ (reference sequence). CDR3 sequence: CASSFPGQDNTGELFF. The CDR3 DNA is TGTGCCAGCAGCTTCCCGGGACAGGATAACACCGGGGAGCTGTTTTTT.

This chain connects TRBV6-2 or TRBV6-3 to TRBJ1-5; 7 bases fit TRBD1. In germline, CDR1 is MNHEY, CDR2 SVGEGT. V lost 2 bases and J lost 4; bases outside the gene matches: 5. The CDR3 is 15 residues long. CDR3 DNA: TGTGCCAGCAGTTACGACAGGGCTTATAATCAGCCCCAGCATTTT. It is translated as CASSYDRAYNQPQHF.

A few counts support this clonotype. The J gene is TRBJ2-7, the V gene TRBV6-5, with D tentatively TRBD1 or TRBD2 (5 bases each). Trimming shortened V by 0 bases and J by 2 bases, and 8 bases separated the two germline ends. Germline values: CDR1 MNHEY, CDR2 SVGAGI. There are 14 residues in the CDR3. CDR3 nucleotide sequence: TGTGCCAGCAGTTACTCGAGGGGAGCCTACGAGCAGTACTTC. It yields the protein CASSYSRGAYEQYF.

V is TRBV7-6 and J is TRBJ2-5, with 7 bases that match TRBD1. With 5 bases clipped from V and 7 bases from J, the junction kept 10 bases outside the gene matches. This CDR3 is 14 amino acids long. Per germline, CDR1 SGHVS and CDR2 FNYEAQ. CDR3 loop: CASSQRTGTGTQYF. CDR3 DNA sequence: TGTGCCAGCAGCCAACGGACAGGAACGGGGACCCAGTACTTC.

This clonotype was recorded many times. The CDR3, as DNA: TGTGCCAGCAGCCTTCGGGCCCAAGGGGGTACGCAGTATTTT. The encoded protein is CASSLRAQGGTQYF. This sequence joins TRBV12-3 or TRBV12-4 and TRBJ2-3; a possible D gene is TRBD1 (6 bases). V was clipped by 6 bases and J by 8 bases, with 18 bases between them. This CDR3 is built from 14 residues.